The entry that follows covers one T cell receptor beta chain sequence. It lacks a known antigen. Qualities for individual bases were not recorded, and no much larger clone is one base off. Measured from the cysteine to the phenylalanine, the CDR3 is 17 residues long. Only CDR3 DNA remains: 51 bases, in frame from the first base. Trimming takes 3 bases off V and 10 bases off J; junction bases not matched to a gene: 11. CDR1 LGHNA and CDR2 YSLEER were looked up in the germline V gene. These data originate in a study of blood T cell repertoires in COVID-19 (dated by TCRdb to the early 2020s). Context from the whole study: Collaborator samples came from the United States, Italy and Spain and covered acute and convalescent phases of COVID-19. The dataset comprised deeply sampled blood TCRbeta repertoires from subjects exposed to, actively infected with, or recovered from COVID-19. A freely available public database, intended as a resource for researchers studying the immune response to SARS-CoV-2, is where the repertoires were released. Where available, HLA class I and class II types were obtained from metadata supplied by the sample provider rather than from assay-based typing. Sample metadata almost always included a de-identified subject ID, COVID-19 status, age in years and sex. The prospective study material was composed of cDNA or gDNA derived from T cells, B-cell-depleted T cells, or PBMCs. Samples were obtained from the ongoing ImmuneRACE study (first 160 participants) and from approximately 1,200 subjects provided by 6 global collaborators.

What the study reported, not specific to this receptor: The quantity of clinical and demographic metadata differed by source and by participant and was supplied without curation.

Another Seattle source contributed samples from volunteer blood donors who had recovered from COVID-19. Each collaborating institution followed its own protocols to collect whole blood in K2EDTA tubes. Collaborator samples were shipped for TCRbeta analysis as frozen whole blood, isolated PBMCs, or DNA extracted from either sample type. TCRbeta CDR3 regions were amplified from genomic DNA by means of the immunoSEQ Assay, a bias-controlled multiplex PCR. On the authors' methods: The number of nucleated cells in each sample was estimated by amplification of reference gene primers within the assay. To quantify the absolute abundance of each unique TCRbeta CDR3 rearrangement, sequence reads were collapsed and filtered. For each sample, productive Simpson clonality was calculated as the square root of Simpson's diversity index across productive rearrangements. As stored in TCRdb, this immuneACCESS dataset retains in-frame rearrangements with V and J assigned. A fraction of the clones does not appear; measured against another copy, unresolved V genes explain less than half of the discrepancy, and the remainder lacks a known reason. V, J and clone size reflect that table, while D and trimming were determined from the DNA. The sample table contains around 290,000 clones; only one count was recorded for 80% to 90% of them. The ten top clones hold approximately 8.1% of the sample.

The chain employs TRBV4-3 and TRBJ1-6, and 11 junction bases match TRBD1. The sequenced sample consisted of peripheral blood. The sequence came from a woman aged 45 to 65 who had recovered from COVID-19. The CDR3 protein is CASSQAPGTGGESPLHF. The nucleotide sequence is TGCGCCAGCAGCCAGGCACCGGGGACAGGGGGAGAATCACCCCTCCACTTT.